The clone carrying this T cell receptor beta chain has more than one count but fewer than ten. What it recognizes is unknown. CDR1 MNHEY and CDR2 SVGEGT come from the germline V gene. Trimming at V came to 2 bases and at J to 4 bases, leaving 10 bases not matched to a gene. This CDR3 is built from 17 residues. Bulk libraries came from a prior protocol with listed TCR primers. A single record per CDR3 protein comes from TCRdb applying MiXCR to the PCR reads. This sample has over 550,000 distinct CDR3 sequences, with 25% found just once. The data were obtained in a study of molecular identifiers for immune sequencing clone quantification. Study-wide findings and caveats: Clones with over 20 RNA copies captured over 99% of effector molecules but under 1% of naive ones.

Sequencing was performed on naive CD8+ T cells from blood, with Jurkat cell RNA spiked in. Subset meaning: FACS-sorted CD8+CD4-CCR7+CD45RA+ naive T cells. The rearrangement uses TRBV6-2 or TRBV6-3 and TRBJ2-7; 11 bases are a match to TRBD2. The sequence was collected from a human donor in good health. Some libraries in this study had Jurkat cell RNA spiked in. CDR3 sequence (DNA): TGTGCCAGCAGTTACCCCCCGGGACTAGCGGAGATGTACGAGCAGTACTTC. Its translation is CASSYPPGLAEMYEQYF.